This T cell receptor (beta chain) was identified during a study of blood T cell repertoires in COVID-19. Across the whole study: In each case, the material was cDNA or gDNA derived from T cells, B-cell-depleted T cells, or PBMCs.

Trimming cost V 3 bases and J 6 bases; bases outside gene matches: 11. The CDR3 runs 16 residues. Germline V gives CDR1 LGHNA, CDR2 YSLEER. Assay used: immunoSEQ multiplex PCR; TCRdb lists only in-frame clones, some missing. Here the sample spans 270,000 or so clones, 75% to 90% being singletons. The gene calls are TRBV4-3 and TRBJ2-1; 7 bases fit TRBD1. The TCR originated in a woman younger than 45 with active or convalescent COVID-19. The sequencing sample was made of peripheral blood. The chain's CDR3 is CASSQLTGTLINEQFF. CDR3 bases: TGCGCCAGCAGCCAGCTGACAGGGACCCTGATCAATGAGCAGTTCTTC.